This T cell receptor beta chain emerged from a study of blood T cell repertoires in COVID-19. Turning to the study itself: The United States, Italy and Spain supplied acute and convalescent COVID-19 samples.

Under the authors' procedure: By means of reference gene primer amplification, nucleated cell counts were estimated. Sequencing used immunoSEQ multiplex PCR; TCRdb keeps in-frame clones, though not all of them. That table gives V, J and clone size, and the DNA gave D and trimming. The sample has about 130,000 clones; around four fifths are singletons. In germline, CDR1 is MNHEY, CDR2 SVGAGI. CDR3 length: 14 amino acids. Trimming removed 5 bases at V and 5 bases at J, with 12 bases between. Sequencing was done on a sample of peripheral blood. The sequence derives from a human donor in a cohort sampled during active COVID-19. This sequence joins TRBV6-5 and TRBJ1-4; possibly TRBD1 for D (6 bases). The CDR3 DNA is TGTGCCAGCAGTACCCGGGACAAAAATGAAAAACTGTTTTTT. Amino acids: CASSTRDKNEKLFF.